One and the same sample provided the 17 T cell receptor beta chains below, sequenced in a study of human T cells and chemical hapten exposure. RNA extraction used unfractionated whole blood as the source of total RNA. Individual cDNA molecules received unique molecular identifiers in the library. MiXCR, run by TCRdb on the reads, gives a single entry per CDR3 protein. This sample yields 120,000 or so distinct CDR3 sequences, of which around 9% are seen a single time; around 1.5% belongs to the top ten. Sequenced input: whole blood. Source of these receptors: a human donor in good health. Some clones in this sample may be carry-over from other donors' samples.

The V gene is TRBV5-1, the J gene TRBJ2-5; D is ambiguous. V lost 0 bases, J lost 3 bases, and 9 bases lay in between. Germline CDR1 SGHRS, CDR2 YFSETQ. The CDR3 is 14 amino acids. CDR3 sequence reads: CASSLENYKETQYF. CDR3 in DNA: TGCGCCAGCAGCTTGGAAAATTATAAAGAGACCCAGTACTTC. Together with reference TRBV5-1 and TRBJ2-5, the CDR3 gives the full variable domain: KAGVTQTPRYLIKTRGQQVTLSCSPISGHRSVSWYQQTPGQGLQFLFEYFSETQRNKGNFPGRFSGRQFSNSRSEMNVSTLELGDSALYLCASSLENYKETQYFGPGTRLLVL.

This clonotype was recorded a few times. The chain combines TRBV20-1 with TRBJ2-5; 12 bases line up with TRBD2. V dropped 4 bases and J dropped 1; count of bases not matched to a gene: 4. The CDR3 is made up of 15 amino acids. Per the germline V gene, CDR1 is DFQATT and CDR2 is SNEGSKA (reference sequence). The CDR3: CSATRLAGVQETQYF. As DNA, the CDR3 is TGCAGTGCTACTCGACTAGCGGGGGTCCAAGAGACCCAGTACTTC.

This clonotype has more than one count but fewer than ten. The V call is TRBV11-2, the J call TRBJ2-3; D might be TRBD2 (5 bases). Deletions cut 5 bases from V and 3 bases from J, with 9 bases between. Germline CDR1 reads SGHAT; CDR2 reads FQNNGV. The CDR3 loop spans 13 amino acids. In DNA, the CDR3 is TGTGCCAGCAGCGTCGGGATGACAGATACGCAGTATTTT. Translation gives CASSVGMTDTQYF.

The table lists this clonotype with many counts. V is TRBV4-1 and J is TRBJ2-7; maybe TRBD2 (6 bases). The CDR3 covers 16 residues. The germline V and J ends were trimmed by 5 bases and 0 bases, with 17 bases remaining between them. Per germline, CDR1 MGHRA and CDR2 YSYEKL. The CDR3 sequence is CASSGKGGLSSYEQYF. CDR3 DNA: TGCGCCAGCAGCGGTAAGGGAGGTCTAAGCTCCTACGAGCAGTACTTC.

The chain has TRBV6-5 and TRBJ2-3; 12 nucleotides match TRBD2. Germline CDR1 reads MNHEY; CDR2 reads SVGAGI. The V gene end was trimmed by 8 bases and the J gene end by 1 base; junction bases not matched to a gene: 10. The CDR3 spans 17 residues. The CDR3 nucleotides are TGTGCCAGCGGGTCGACTAGCGGGGGTTTCCGCACAGATACGCAGTATTTT. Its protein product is CASGSTSGGFRTDTQYF.

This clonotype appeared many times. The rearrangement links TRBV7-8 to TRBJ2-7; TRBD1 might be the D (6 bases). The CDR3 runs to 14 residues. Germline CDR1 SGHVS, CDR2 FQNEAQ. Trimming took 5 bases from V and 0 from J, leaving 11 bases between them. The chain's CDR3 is CASSPTGNSYEQYF. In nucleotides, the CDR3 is TGTGCCAGCAGCCCTACAGGGAACTCCTACGAGCAGTACTTC.

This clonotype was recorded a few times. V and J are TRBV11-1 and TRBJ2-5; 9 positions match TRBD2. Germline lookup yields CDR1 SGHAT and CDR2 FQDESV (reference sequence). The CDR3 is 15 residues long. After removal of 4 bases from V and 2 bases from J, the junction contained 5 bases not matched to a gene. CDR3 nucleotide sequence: TGTGCCAGCAGCTCGCGGGGGGGCCGGCAAGAGACCCAGTACTTC. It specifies CASSSRGGRQETQYF.

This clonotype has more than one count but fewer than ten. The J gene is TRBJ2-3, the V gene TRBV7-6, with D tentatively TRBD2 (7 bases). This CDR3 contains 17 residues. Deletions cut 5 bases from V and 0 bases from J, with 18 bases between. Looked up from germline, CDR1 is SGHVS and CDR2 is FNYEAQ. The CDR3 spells CASSQSGTPFSTDTQYF. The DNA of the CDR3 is TGTGCCAGCAGCCAGAGCGGGACACCATTTAGCACAGATACGCAGTATTTT.

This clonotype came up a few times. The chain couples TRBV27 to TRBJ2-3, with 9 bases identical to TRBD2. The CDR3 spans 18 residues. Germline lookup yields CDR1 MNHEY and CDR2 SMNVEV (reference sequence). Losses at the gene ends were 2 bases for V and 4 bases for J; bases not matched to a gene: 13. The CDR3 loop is CASSLAPDSSGASDTQYF. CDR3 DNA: TGTGCCAGCAGTTTAGCGCCTGATTCTAGCGGGGCCTCAGATACGCAGTATTTT.

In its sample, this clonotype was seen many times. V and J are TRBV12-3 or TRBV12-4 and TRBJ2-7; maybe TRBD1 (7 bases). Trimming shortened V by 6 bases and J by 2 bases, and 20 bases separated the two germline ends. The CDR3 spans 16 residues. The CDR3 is CASSPSRDSRPYEQYF. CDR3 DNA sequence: TGTGCCAGCAGCCCCTCGCGGGACAGCAGACCCTACGAGCAGTACTTC.

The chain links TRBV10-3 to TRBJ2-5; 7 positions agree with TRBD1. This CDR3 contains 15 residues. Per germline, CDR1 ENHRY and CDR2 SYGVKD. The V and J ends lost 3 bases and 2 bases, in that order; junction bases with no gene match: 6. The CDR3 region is CAISDSQGLQETQYF. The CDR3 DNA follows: TGTGCCATCAGTGATTCACAGGGGCTACAAGAGACCCAGTACTTC.

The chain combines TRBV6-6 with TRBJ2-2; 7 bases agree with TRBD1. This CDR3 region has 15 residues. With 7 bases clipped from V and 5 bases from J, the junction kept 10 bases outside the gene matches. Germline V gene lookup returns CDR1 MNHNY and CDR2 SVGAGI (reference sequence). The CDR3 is CASTYRQGLTGELFF. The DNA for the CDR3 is TGTGCCAGCACCTACCGACAGGGCTTGACCGGGGAGCTGTTTTTT.

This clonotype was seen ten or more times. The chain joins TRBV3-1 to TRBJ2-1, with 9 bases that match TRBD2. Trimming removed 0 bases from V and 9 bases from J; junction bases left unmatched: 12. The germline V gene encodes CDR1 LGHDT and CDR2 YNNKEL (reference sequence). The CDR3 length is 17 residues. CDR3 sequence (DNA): TGTGCCAGCAGCCAAGATCTGAGTAGCGGGAGCGGTGGTGAGCAGTTCTTC. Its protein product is CASSQDLSSGSGGEQFF.

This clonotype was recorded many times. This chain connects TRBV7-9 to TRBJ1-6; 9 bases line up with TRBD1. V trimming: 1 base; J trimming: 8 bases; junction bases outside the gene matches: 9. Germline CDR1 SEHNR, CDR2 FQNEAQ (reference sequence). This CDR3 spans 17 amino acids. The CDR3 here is CASSLGTGATFYSPLHF. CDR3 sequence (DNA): TGTGCCAGCAGCTTAGGGACAGGGGCGACGTTCTATTCACCCCTCCACTTT.

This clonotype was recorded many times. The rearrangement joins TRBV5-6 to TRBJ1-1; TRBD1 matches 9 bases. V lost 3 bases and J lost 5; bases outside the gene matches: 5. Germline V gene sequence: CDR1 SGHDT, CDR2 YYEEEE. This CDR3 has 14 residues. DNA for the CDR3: TGTGCCAGCAGCTATGGGACAGGGTATACTGAAGCTTTCTTT. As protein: CASSYGTGYTEAFF.

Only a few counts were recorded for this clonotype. For the CDR3, the DNA is TGCAGTGCTACCGGGACCGATAATTCACCCCTCCACTTT. Amino acid sequence: CSATGTDNSPLHF. The chain joins TRBV20-1 to TRBJ1-6; TRBD1 is a possible D gene (5 bases). Deletions cut 4 bases from V and 5 bases from J, with 9 bases between. Germline V CDR1 and CDR2: DFQATT, SNEGSKA (reference sequence). The CDR3 spans 13 residues.

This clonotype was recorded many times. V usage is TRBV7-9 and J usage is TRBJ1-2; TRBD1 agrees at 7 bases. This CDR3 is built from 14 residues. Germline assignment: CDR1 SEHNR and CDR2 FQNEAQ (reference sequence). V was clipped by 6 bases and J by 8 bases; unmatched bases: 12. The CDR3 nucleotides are TGTGCCAGCAGACATTTTAGGGGGCAGGGCGGCTACACCTTC. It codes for CASRHFRGQGGYTF. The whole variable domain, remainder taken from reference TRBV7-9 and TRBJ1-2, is DTGVSQNPRHKITKRGQNVTFRCDPISEHNRLYWYRQTLGQGPEFLTYFQNEAQLEKSRLLSDRFSAERPKGSFSTLEIQRTEQGDSAMYLCASRHFRGQGGYTFGSGTRLTVV.